This T cell receptor (beta chain) was observed in a study of tumor-infiltrating lymphocytes in primary liver carcinoma (dated by TCRdb to about 2017). General notes on the study: Four to six patients with histopathologically diagnosed primary liver carcinoma underwent surgical resection in China between November 2015 and March 2016. Of the five patients, three men and two women aged 30 to 69 years, four had hepatocellular carcinoma and one had combined HCC and intrahepatic cholangiocarcinoma. TCRbeta repertoire sequencing covered 35 or so specimens from 5 patients: 25 or so tumor regions, 5 adjacent noncancerous liver tissues and 5 peripheral blood samples. The tumors of the five patients were staged as T1-T3 N0M0, with maximum diameters ranging from roughly 4 to 11 cm. Roughly 3.5 to 7.5 million productive TCRbeta reads were obtained per sample, and no significant difference in read depth was found between tissue types. Repertoires from technical replicates were highly reproducible, with mean shared-clone rates around 0.87 and correlation coefficients above 0.95. The study combined TCRbeta repertoire sequencing, expression microarrays and whole-exome sequencing across five regions of each liver tumor, with adjacent normal tissue and blood. The research as a whole found: The top 250 clones accounted for a significantly greater share of the repertoire in tumors than in blood (p = 0.039). Bulk unsorted samples precluded comparing CD4+ and CD8+ T cell repertoires. The study included only five or six patients, and the authors note findings should be validated in a larger study. Repertoire overlap was higher between tumor regions (mean around 35%) than tumor-adjacent (approximately 17%) or tumor-blood (approximately 14%) pairs, consistent with antigen-driven expansion. Because sequencing covered only the TCR beta chain and unpaired alpha chains were not captured, true repertoire diversity is likely underestimated.

The cysteine opens and the phenylalanine closes a CDR3 of 14 amino acids. The read is trimmed to its CDR3 DNA, 42 bases read in frame from base 1. CDR1 and CDR2, per the germline V gene, are WSHSY and SAAADI. For this chain, trimming is 3 bases at the V end and 10 bases at the J end, and the number of junction bases without a gene match is 8. Blood RNA was extracted from unsorted whole blood with TRIzol reagent; germline DNA came from the DNeasy Blood & Tissue kit. Chronic HBV infection was present in the patients, and the patients were treatment-naive at sampling. Before surgery, approximately 4 milliliters of peripheral blood were collected into K2EDTA tubes. This clonotype was observed at least ten times. There is no known antigen for this receptor. Base qualities are not recorded, but no much larger clone differs from it by a single base. Using a constant-region primer and ProtoScript II reverse transcriptase, TCRbeta-specific cDNA was reverse-transcribed from about 460 ng total RNA. Construction of the TCRbeta libraries relied on three nested rounds of multiplex PCR, following a slightly modified ARM-PCR procedure. Multiplex TRBV1-TRBV30 forward primers and a Cbeta reverse primer were used in the first two PCR rounds, each of which was run for around 10 cycles. Sample barcodes and Illumina adapters were attached in a final 25-cycle PCR using Deep VentR polymerase. Before sequencing, amplicons of 200-500 bp were purified from gel using a QIAquick gel extraction kit. The TCRbeta amplicons were sequenced with 250-bp paired-end reads on an Illumina HiSeq 2500. In the source study's methods: Trimmomatic v0.33 was used to quality-trim the reads, and FLASH v1.2.11 was used to merge paired reads so that full CDR3 sequences could be recovered. MiGEC v1.2.1b assigned V, D and J germline segments to the rearranged TCRbeta sequences. Clonotype statistics, along with Shannon-Wiener diversity indices, were calculated using VDJtools v1.0.0. Except for diversity analysis, only the 250 most abundant clonotypes of each sample were used in subsequent analyses to reduce sampling bias. Through fastp at Q25 and MiXCR, TCRdb rebuilt clones from the public reads, retaining in-frame beta chains. Each record represents a unique CDR3 protein, reported with the most common genes and DNA among its rows. These V and J calls derive from TCRdb rather than the authors' analysis. The sample has about 330,000 distinct CDR3 sequences on record, 65% of them singletons. The ten largest make up about 6.3% of the sample.

The sample comprised peripheral blood. The clonotype comes from a man aged 35 to 55 with primary liver carcinoma and hepatitis B virus infection. The chain is made from TRBV10-2 and TRBJ2-1; the central 8 bases match TRBD2. The DNA is as follows: TGCGCCAGCAGTGAAGGACTAGCTTCATACGAGCAGTTCTTC. Its translation reads: CASSEGLASYEQFF.